This T cell receptor (beta chain) was identified in a study of blood T cells in healthy people across ages. Germline V gives CDR1 MDHEN, CDR2 SYDVKM. This CDR3 is 15 amino acids long. Comment on this clonotype: Its antigen is currently unknown.

It was with a sample-barcoded 5' primer and a J-beta primer mix that a second PCR of about 7 to 12 cycles was run. MiXCR was run by TCRdb on the 5' RACE reads, yielding one entry per CDR3 protein. Among approximately 940,000 distinct CDR3 sequences listed, roughly 50% were seen once. General study results and limits: Long-lived donors exceeded aged donors in naive CD4+ cells and diversity.

The chain carries TRBV28 and TRBJ2-5; a possible D gene is TRBD1 (5 bases). The DNA end lines up better with TRBJ2-7; the J call may be wrong. The source of this sequence is a man between 25 and 39 years old in good health. Sample: blood. DNA for the CDR3: TGTGCCAGCAACCCAAAGCAGGGATCGAGATACGAGCAGTACTTC. Protein: CASNPKQGSRYEQYF.